This T cell receptor (beta chain) was sequenced in a study of vaccination effects on CD4 cells after COVID-19 (dated by TCRdb to 2022 to 2024). For context, the study as a whole: Each participant received two doses of an mRNA SARS-CoV-2 vaccine, either BNT162b2 or mRNA-1273. Altogether, 10 COVID-19 convalescent patients and several SARS-CoV-2-naive healthy vaccine recipients made up the full study. The Oncomine TCR Beta short-read assay on an Illumina iSeq 100 was used to sequence cultures from other donors in the study. SARS-CoV-2 spike-specific CD4+ TCR repertoires from before and after mRNA vaccination were compared in COVID-19 convalescent patients and in infection-naive vaccine recipients.

The investigation overall reported the following: The study was limited by a small number of convalescent patients and lacked early post-infection timepoints. In healthy vaccine recipients, vaccine-induced clones were almost all SARS-CoV-2 mono-reactive, with only 1 of 255 being cross-reactive with common cold coronaviruses. Clones induced by infection and clones induced by vaccination both contracted markedly at late timepoints after vaccination, which fits with T cell responses waning over time.

The ViraFEST assay stimulated PBMC with viral peptide pools and then used TCR sequencing to identify antigen-specific CD4+ T cell clonotypes by expansion. After approximately 11 days of culture, CD4+ T cells were isolated with the EasySep CD4+ T cell isolation kit. The absence of prior SARS-CoV-2 infection in healthy vaccine recipients was confirmed by negative nucleocapsid antibodies before and after vaccination. Each well held over 1.5 million PBMC cultured in IMDM containing roughly 5.1% human AB serum, 10 IU/ml IL-2 and gentamicin, along with approximately 10 ug/ml peptides. On days 3 and 7, half of the culture medium was replaced with fresh IL-2-containing medium. Each peptide stimulation condition was cultured in triplicate wells unless otherwise noted. PBMC were separated from whole blood using Ficoll-Paque Plus gradient centrifugation and were then either cryopreserved at -140C or used fresh. The overlapping peptide pools covered the spike proteins of SARS-CoV-2 and of the common cold coronaviruses HCoV-NL63, HCoV-OC43 and HCoV-229E. Genomic DNA was extracted from cultured CD4+ T cells with the QIAamp micro DNA kit.

This clone showed up just a few times. The antigen this receptor binds is unknown. The conserved phenylalanine or tryptophan is not found at the CDR3 terminus, so this likely reflects a read error. No DNA is shown, since the ends of the CDR3 on it are uncertain; the CDR3 is the one TCRdb lists. CDR1 and CDR2, per the germline V gene, are MDHEN and SYDVKM. The CDR3 length is 12 residues, termini included. The method was the immunoSEQ multiplex PCR assay. DNA from the CD4+ T cells that had been cultured and isolated underwent TCR beta CDR3 sequencing. From the authors' description of their analysis: Non-productive TCR sequences were removed and reads were trimmed to the CDR3 region, keeping CDR3s of at least 7 amino acids. Antigen-specific clonotypes were identified with the MANAFEST web app by comparing expansion in peptide wells against reference cultures. Positive clones required FDR<0.05 expansion versus reference and all other wells, odds ratio above 5, and frequency above 0.1% in two replicate wells. A clonotype was called cross-reactive if it was significantly expanded both in SARS-CoV-2 spike wells and in at least one common cold coronavirus spike condition. CDR3 similarity was assessed by Levenshtein distance with the stringdist R package, and unrooted trees were built with ape in R 3.6.1. Imported from immuneACCESS, the table was reduced by TCRdb to in-frame sequences with V and J called. These copies leave out some clones; in studies compared against another copy, an unresolved V gene accounts for under half, and the cause of the remainder is not known. V and J calls and clone size are given by that table; D and trimming were obtained from the DNA. This sample lists approximately 87,000 clones; around 70% were detected once. Jointly, the top ten make up approximately 1.5% of the sample.

The V and J genes are TRBV28 and TRBJ1-2; the table's D gene call, TRBD1, was not cross checked with the DNA. The sequencing here drew on CD4+ T cells from PBMCs cultured with HCoV-229E spike peptides, taken before COVID-19 vaccination. In the paper's terms, the cell subset or site label means: HCoV-229E spike overlapping peptide pool stimulation. This TCR came from a human donor who received a COVID-19 vaccine. The CDR3 region reads CASSDVNRDRTL.